This T cell receptor beta chain was identified during a study of OX40 agonist ivuxolimab in advanced cancers. Overall study results and limits: With doses of 0.1 to 3.0 mg/kg, CD4+ and CD8+ blood T cells had undergone clonal expansion by week 6. Part of the nonresponder group also had normalized T-cell clonal expansion that was low. Antigen specificity remained undetermined for the expanded peripheral T cells.

Remarks on this clone: Its antigen is unknown.

Using immunoSEQ multiplex PCR, the repertoire was profiled, and TCRdb retains in-frame clones only, with some absent. The repertoire has about 79,000 clones, approximately 94% of them found once; the top ten carry over 8.5%. Patients were excluded for autoimmune disease history or systemic immunosuppression. Germline trimming cut 9 bases from V and 4 bases from J; bases unmatched to any gene: 11. From germline, CDR1 is LNHDA and CDR2 SQIVND (reference sequence). The CDR3 extends over 15 amino acids. The chain joins TRBV19 to TRBJ1-4; 7 bases map to TRBD1. Material: CD4+ or CD8+ T cells sorted from blood, obtained in a trial of the OX40 agonist ivuxolimab. This TCR was recovered from an adult with an advanced solid tumor such as melanoma, head and neck, liver or kidney cancer. DNA for the CDR3: TGTGCCAGCACGAAGGACAGGACTAATAATGAAAAACTGTTTTTT. It yields the protein CASTKDRTNNEKLFF. Using reference TRBV19 and TRBJ1-4 for the parts outside the CDR3, the full variable domain is DGGITQSPKYLFRKEGQNVTLSCEQNLNHDAMYWYRQDPGQGLRLIYYSQIVNDFQKGDIAEGYSVSREKKESFPLTVTSAQKNPTAFYLCASTKDRTNNEKLFFGSGTQLSVL.